These 8 T cell receptor beta chains were sequenced from one sample in a study of molecular identifiers for immune sequencing clone quantification. TCRdb called the PCR reads again in MiXCR, with one record for every CDR3 protein. Among roughly 100,000 distinct CDR3 sequences listed, around 30% were seen once. The sequencing input was naive CD8+ T cells from blood, with Jurkat cell RNA spiked in. This sample's subset: FACS-sorted CD8+CD4-CCR7+CD45RA+ naive T cells. The source is a human donor in good health. Some libraries in this study had Jurkat cell RNA spiked in.

This chain joins TRBV7-3 and TRBJ2-5; 8 nucleotides agree with TRBD2. The germline gives CDR1 SGHTA, CDR2 FQGTGA. This CDR3 has 14 residues. V lost 5 bases to trimming and J lost 5 bases; unmatched junction nucleotides: 7. CDR3 protein: CASSPSGSGETQYF. DNA for the CDR3: TGTGCCAGCAGCCCAAGCGGGAGTGGTGAGACCCAGTACTTC.

The chain recombines TRBV9 with TRBJ2-1; 14 bases are shared with TRBD2. The CDR3 has 16 amino acids. Germline V lookup: CDR1 SGDLS, CDR2 YYNGEE. Unmatched junction bases numbered 3, after V lost 0 bases and J lost 7 bases. The CDR3 here is CASSVDGTSGRNEQFF. CDR3 coding DNA: TGTGCCAGCAGCGTAGATGGGACTAGCGGGAGAAATGAGCAGTTCTTC.

The chain uses TRBV7-2 and TRBJ2-7; 8 bases are shared with TRBD1. CDR1 is SGHTA and CDR2 is FQGNSA in the germline V gene. V lost 5 bases, J lost 9 bases, and 6 bases stayed unmatched. The CDR3 runs to 12 residues. For the CDR3, the DNA is TGTGCCAGCAGCATAACCGGGACAGGGCAGTACTTC. This translates into CASSITGTGQYF.

In the case of this clonotype: Relative to the germline gene, one junction end is altered; a read error may explain this. The chain carries TRBV12-3 or TRBV12-4 and TRBJ1-6; a weak D match, TRBD1 (6 bases). The CDR3 runs to 16 residues. CDR3 in amino acids: CASPPAEGVECSPRHF. CDR3 in DNA: TGTGCCAGCCCCCCAGCGGAGGGGGTCGAGTGTTCACCCCGCCACTTT.

On this clonotype itself: A much larger clone differs from this one at a single base, so this may be a read error. The CDR3 does not close with the conserved phenylalanine or tryptophan, likely indicating a read error. V usage is TRBV12-3 or TRBV12-4 and J usage is TRBJ1-1; maybe TRBD1 (5 bases). V lost 3 bases to trimming and J lost 0 bases, with 17 bases between them. The length of the CDR3 is 17 residues. This CDR3 reads CASSLGVLGVMNTEAFY. The CDR3 coding sequence is TGTGCCAGCAGTTTGGGGGTGTTGGGCGTAATGAACACTGAAGCTTTCTAT.

A word on this clonotype: A much larger clone is a single base away; this may be a read error. Likely a read error: the CDR3 ends without its conserved phenylalanine or tryptophan. The chain combines TRBV4-3 with TRBJ1-1; D is uncertain. The CDR3 length is 12 residues. Germline lookup yields CDR1 LGHNA and CDR2 YSLEER. With 1 base removed from V and 5 bases from J, the gap between germline ends came to 5 bases. The CDR3 nucleotides read TGCGCCAGCAGCCAAGGGCGTACTGAAGCTTTCTTA. Encoded protein: CASSQGRTEAFL.

This clonotype has more than one count but fewer than ten. The J gene is TRBJ2-6, the V gene TRBV6-5, with D perhaps given as TRBD1 or TRBD2 (5 bases each). Trimming removed 6 bases at V and 5 bases at J, with 14 bases between. CDR1 and CDR2 from the germline V gene are MNHEY and SVGAGI. The CDR3 contains 15 residues. CDR3 sequence: CASRLRGVWANVLTF. In nucleotides, the CDR3 is TGTGCCAGCAGACTTAGGGGAGTCTGGGCCAACGTCCTGACTTTC.

In its sample, this clonotype was seen many times. This CDR3 is CASGRTSGSPEQYF. The CDR3 DNA sequence: TGTGCCAGCGGTCGGACTAGCGGGAGCCCCGAGCAGTACTTC. This chain links TRBV5-6 with TRBJ2-7, with TRBD2 matching 13 bases. The CDR3 length is 14 residues. The junction had 7 bases not matched to a gene; V was cut back by 7 bases and J by 6 bases. Germline lookup yields CDR1 SGHDT and CDR2 YYEEEE.